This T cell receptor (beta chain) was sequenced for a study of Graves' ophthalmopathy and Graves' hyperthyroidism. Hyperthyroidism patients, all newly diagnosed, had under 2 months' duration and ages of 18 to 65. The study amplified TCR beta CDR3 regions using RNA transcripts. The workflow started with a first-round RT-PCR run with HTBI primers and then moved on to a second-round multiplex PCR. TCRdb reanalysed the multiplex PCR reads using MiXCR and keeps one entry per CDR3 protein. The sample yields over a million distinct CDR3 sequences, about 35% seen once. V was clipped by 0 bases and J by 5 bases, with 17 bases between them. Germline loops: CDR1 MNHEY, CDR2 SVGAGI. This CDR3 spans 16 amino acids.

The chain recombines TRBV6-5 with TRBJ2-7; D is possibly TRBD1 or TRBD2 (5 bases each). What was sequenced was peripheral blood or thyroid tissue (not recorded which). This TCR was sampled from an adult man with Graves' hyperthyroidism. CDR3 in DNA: TGTGCCAGCAGTTACTCAGTCGCAGGGAGAACGGACGAGCAGTACTTC. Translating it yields CASSYSVAGRTDEQYF.